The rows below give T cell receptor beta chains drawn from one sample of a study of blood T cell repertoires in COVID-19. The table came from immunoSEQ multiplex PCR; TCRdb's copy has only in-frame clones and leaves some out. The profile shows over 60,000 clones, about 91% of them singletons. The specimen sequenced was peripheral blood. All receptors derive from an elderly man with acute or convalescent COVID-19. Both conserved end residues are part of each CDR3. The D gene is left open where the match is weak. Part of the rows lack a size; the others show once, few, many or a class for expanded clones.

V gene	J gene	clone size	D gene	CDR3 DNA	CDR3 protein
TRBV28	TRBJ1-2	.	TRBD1	TGTGCCAGCAGTATGACAGGGGCGACAAGTGGCTACACCTTC	CASSMTGATSGYTF
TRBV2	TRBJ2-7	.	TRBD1	TGTGCCAGCAACCCTCGGACAGGGTCTAGCGAGCAGTACTTC	CASNPRTGSSEQYF
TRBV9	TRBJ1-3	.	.	TGTGCCAGCAGCGTAGTCGGCAGGGCTGGAAACACCATATATTTT	CASSVVGRAGNTIYF
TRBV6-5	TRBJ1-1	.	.	TGTGCCAGCAGTTACTCCGGCAGGTCGTACACTGAAGCTTTCTTT	CASSYSGRSYTEAFF
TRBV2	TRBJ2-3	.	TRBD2	TGTGCCAGCAGTGTAAGGGCTAGCGGGACAGATACGCAGTATTTT	CASSVRASGTDTQYF
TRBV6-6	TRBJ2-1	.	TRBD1	TGTGCCAGCAGCCCCGGACAGGTTACCTACAATGAGCAGTTCTTC	CASSPGQVTYNEQFF
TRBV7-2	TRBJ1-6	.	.	TGTGCCAGCAGCTTAGGGGAGATAGGTTCACCCCTCCACTTT	CASSLGEIGSPLHF
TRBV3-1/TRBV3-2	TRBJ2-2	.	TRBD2	TGTGCCAGCAGAAGGACTAGCGGGAGCACGTACACCGGGGAGCTGTTTTTT	CASRRTSGSTYTGELFF
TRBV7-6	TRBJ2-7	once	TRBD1	TGTGCCAGCAGCCCCGGGACAGTCTCCTACGAGCAGTACTTC	CASSPGTVSYEQYF
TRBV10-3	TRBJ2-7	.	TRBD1	TGTGCCATCAGTGTATGGCAGGGGGCTTCGGCTTTCTACGAGCAGTACTTC	CAISVWQGASAFYEQYF
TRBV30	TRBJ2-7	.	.	TGTGCCTGGAGTGTACAAGGACTGGATTACGAGCAGTACTTC	CAWSVQGLDYEQYF
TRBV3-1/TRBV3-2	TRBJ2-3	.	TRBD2	TGTGCCAGCAGCCAACGTTCCGGGACTAGCGGGAGGGGCGATACGCAGTATTTT	CASSQRSGTSGRGDTQYF
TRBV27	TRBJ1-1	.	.	TGTGCCAGCACCACCCGCGGGGGTGCAATGAACACTGAAGCTTTCTTT	CASTTRGGAMNTEAFF
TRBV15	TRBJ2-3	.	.	TGTGCCACCAGCAGCGCCTTAGGGGCGGGGACCAACACAGATACGCAGTATTTT	CATSSALGAGTNTDTQYF
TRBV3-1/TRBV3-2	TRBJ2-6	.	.	TGTGCCAGCAGCCAACGGGGCTCTGGGGCCAACGTCCTGACTTTC	CASSQRGSGANVLTF
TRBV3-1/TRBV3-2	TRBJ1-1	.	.	TGTGCCAGCAGCCAGTGGGGAAGGGGTACTGAAGCTTTCTTT	CASSQWGRGTEAFF
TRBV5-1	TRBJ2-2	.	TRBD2	TGCGCCAGCAGCTTGGCCCGGGCGGGGGGGCCCGGGGAGCTGTTTTTT	CASSLARAGGPGELFF
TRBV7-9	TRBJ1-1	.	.	TGTGCCAGCAGCTTAGCCAGCACTGAAGCTTTCTTT	CASSLASTEAFF
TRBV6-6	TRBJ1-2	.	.	TGTGCCAGCAGTTACTCATCAGGGCTCGGTGGCTATGGCTACACCTTC	CASSYSSGLGGYGYTF
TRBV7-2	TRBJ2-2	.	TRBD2	TGTGCCAGCAGCTTAAGAGCGGGAGGGGGGACCGGGGAGCTGTTTTTT	CASSLRAGGGTGELFF
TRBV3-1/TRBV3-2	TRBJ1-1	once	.	TGTGCCAGCAGCCAGCCAGGGTTAAACACTGAAGCTTTCTTT	CASSQPGLNTEAFF
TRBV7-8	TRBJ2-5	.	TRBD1	TGTGCCAGCAGCCCGGGGACAGGGTCGTACCAAGAGACCCAGTACTTC	CASSPGTGSYQETQYF
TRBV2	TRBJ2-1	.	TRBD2	TGTGCCAGCAGTCCTTCTAGCGGGAATGGCAATGAGCAGTTCTTC	CASSPSSGNGNEQFF
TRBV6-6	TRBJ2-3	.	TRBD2	TGTGCCAGCAGTATACGGACTAGCGGAGATAATACGCAGTATTTT	CASSIRTSGDNTQYF
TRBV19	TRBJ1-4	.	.	TGTGCCAGTAATACGCACAGGGAGGGGACTAATGAAAAACTGTTTTTT	CASNTHREGTNEKLFF
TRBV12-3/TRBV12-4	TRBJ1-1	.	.	TGTGCCAGCAGTTTGAGGGATAACACTGAAGCTTTCTTT	CASSLRDNTEAFF